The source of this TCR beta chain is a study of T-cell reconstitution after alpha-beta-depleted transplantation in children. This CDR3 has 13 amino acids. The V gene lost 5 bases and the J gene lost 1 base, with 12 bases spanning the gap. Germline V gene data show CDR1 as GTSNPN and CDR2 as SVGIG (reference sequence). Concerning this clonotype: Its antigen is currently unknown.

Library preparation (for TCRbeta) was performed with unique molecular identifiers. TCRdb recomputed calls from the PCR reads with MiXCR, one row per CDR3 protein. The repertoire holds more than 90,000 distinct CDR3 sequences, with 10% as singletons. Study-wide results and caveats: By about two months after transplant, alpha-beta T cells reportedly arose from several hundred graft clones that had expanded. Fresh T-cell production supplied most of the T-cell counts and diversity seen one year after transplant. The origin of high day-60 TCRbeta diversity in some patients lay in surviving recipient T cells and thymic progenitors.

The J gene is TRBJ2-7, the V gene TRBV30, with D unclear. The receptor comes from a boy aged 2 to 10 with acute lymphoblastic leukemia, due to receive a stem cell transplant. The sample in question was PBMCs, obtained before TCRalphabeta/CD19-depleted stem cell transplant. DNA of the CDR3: TGTGCCTGGGAGCCGACCAGATCCTACGAGCAGTACTTC. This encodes CAWEPTRSYEQYF.